This T cell receptor (beta chain) is from a study of persistence of HIV-infected CD4 T cells. Looking at the study overall: Donors had been on suppressive ART for a median of roughly 8 years. Two participants gave one leukapheresis sample; others gave up to roughly 180 mL blood repeatedly.

Trimming cost V 8 bases and J 2 bases, with 13 bases left between them. This CDR3 is 14 amino acids long. Germline assignment: CDR1 LGHDT and CDR2 YNNKEL (reference sequence). The libraries were made with immunoSEQ version 4 in survey mode. Sequencing was performed with immunoSEQ multiplex PCR; in TCRdb, only in-frame clones are kept and a portion is missing. This sample has some 30,000 clones, with roughly 70% found just once. Worth noting for this clone: The antigen remains undetermined.

An overlapping HIV-1 Gag peptide pool stimulated these cells at about 1 ug/peptide/mL. Responding CD4+ T cells were sorted by upregulation of both CD40 ligand and CD69. This receptor was obtained from an adult man with HIV who was CMV-seropositive. The gene calls are TRBV3-1 (or the pseudogene TRBV3-2) and TRBJ1-3; no reliable D call. The source material was CD4+ T cells sorted from PBMCs after approximately 19-hour stimulation, sampled from a patient who received antiretroviral therapy. The CDR3 sequence: CASARAGPGNTIYF. The CDR3 coding sequence is TGTGCCAGCGCCCGGGCAGGCCCTGGAAACACCATATATTTT.